The sequence of this T cell receptor beta chain was determined in a study of T cells in Graves' hyperthyroidism and ophthalmopathy. Points from the study as a whole: Most thyroid clonotypes with frequency above 0.001 were detected in blood. Ophthalmopathy got predicted by the model a median 6.5 months before its onset.

V was clipped by 0 bases and J by 2 bases, with 20 bases between them. The CDR3 extends over 18 amino acids. Germline V CDR1 and CDR2: SGHRS, YFSETQ. Uncontrolled infection, other autoimmune disease, pregnancy or lactation led to exclusion. As to this clonotype: No antigen is known for it.

RNA transcripts served as the template for amplifying TCR beta CDR3 regions. HTBI primers drove first-round RT-PCR of the TCR CDR3. One entry per CDR3 protein, called by TCRdb with MiXCR from the multiplex PCR reads. The sample has 250,000 to 400,000 distinct CDR3 sequences; around 15% are singletons. This clonotype was obtained from a woman aged 40 to 50 with Graves' ophthalmopathy. This chain connects TRBV5-1 to TRBJ1-1; D might be TRBD1 (5 bases). The specimen sequenced was blood. This CDR3 is CASSLGSLLRDANTEAFF. In nucleotides, the CDR3 is TGCGCCAGCAGCTTGGGGTCACTACTCCGGGACGCTAACACTGAAGCTTTCTTT.